This T cell receptor beta chain came from a study of T cells in localized non-small cell lung cancer. The protocol was immunoSEQ multiplex PCR, while the TCRdb copy is restricted to in-frame clones and leaves out a portion. The table includes tens of thousands of clones, about 72% detected once. Broader study findings: Adjacent lung tissue had a median approximately 61 of the top 100 clones found in the tumor. Sequence data derive from only one tumor region, so heterogeneity remains possible. Longer overall survival was associated with a higher density of T cells in the blood.

As to this clone: Its cognate antigen is unknown.

V lost 2 bases to trimming and J lost 6 bases, with 15 bases between them. The CDR3 runs 15 residues. Germline CDR1 and CDR2: SGHAT and FQNNGV. The chain couples TRBV11-2 to TRBJ2-3, with a possible D match to TRBD1 (6 bases). The source is a man between 40 and 69 years old with stage I squamous cell lung carcinoma. The specimen was peripheral blood, collected before any cancer treatment. The CDR3 is CASSLRRGGTDTQYF. CDR3 bases: TGTGCCAGCAGCTTAAGGCGAGGGGGAACCGATACGCAGTATTTT.